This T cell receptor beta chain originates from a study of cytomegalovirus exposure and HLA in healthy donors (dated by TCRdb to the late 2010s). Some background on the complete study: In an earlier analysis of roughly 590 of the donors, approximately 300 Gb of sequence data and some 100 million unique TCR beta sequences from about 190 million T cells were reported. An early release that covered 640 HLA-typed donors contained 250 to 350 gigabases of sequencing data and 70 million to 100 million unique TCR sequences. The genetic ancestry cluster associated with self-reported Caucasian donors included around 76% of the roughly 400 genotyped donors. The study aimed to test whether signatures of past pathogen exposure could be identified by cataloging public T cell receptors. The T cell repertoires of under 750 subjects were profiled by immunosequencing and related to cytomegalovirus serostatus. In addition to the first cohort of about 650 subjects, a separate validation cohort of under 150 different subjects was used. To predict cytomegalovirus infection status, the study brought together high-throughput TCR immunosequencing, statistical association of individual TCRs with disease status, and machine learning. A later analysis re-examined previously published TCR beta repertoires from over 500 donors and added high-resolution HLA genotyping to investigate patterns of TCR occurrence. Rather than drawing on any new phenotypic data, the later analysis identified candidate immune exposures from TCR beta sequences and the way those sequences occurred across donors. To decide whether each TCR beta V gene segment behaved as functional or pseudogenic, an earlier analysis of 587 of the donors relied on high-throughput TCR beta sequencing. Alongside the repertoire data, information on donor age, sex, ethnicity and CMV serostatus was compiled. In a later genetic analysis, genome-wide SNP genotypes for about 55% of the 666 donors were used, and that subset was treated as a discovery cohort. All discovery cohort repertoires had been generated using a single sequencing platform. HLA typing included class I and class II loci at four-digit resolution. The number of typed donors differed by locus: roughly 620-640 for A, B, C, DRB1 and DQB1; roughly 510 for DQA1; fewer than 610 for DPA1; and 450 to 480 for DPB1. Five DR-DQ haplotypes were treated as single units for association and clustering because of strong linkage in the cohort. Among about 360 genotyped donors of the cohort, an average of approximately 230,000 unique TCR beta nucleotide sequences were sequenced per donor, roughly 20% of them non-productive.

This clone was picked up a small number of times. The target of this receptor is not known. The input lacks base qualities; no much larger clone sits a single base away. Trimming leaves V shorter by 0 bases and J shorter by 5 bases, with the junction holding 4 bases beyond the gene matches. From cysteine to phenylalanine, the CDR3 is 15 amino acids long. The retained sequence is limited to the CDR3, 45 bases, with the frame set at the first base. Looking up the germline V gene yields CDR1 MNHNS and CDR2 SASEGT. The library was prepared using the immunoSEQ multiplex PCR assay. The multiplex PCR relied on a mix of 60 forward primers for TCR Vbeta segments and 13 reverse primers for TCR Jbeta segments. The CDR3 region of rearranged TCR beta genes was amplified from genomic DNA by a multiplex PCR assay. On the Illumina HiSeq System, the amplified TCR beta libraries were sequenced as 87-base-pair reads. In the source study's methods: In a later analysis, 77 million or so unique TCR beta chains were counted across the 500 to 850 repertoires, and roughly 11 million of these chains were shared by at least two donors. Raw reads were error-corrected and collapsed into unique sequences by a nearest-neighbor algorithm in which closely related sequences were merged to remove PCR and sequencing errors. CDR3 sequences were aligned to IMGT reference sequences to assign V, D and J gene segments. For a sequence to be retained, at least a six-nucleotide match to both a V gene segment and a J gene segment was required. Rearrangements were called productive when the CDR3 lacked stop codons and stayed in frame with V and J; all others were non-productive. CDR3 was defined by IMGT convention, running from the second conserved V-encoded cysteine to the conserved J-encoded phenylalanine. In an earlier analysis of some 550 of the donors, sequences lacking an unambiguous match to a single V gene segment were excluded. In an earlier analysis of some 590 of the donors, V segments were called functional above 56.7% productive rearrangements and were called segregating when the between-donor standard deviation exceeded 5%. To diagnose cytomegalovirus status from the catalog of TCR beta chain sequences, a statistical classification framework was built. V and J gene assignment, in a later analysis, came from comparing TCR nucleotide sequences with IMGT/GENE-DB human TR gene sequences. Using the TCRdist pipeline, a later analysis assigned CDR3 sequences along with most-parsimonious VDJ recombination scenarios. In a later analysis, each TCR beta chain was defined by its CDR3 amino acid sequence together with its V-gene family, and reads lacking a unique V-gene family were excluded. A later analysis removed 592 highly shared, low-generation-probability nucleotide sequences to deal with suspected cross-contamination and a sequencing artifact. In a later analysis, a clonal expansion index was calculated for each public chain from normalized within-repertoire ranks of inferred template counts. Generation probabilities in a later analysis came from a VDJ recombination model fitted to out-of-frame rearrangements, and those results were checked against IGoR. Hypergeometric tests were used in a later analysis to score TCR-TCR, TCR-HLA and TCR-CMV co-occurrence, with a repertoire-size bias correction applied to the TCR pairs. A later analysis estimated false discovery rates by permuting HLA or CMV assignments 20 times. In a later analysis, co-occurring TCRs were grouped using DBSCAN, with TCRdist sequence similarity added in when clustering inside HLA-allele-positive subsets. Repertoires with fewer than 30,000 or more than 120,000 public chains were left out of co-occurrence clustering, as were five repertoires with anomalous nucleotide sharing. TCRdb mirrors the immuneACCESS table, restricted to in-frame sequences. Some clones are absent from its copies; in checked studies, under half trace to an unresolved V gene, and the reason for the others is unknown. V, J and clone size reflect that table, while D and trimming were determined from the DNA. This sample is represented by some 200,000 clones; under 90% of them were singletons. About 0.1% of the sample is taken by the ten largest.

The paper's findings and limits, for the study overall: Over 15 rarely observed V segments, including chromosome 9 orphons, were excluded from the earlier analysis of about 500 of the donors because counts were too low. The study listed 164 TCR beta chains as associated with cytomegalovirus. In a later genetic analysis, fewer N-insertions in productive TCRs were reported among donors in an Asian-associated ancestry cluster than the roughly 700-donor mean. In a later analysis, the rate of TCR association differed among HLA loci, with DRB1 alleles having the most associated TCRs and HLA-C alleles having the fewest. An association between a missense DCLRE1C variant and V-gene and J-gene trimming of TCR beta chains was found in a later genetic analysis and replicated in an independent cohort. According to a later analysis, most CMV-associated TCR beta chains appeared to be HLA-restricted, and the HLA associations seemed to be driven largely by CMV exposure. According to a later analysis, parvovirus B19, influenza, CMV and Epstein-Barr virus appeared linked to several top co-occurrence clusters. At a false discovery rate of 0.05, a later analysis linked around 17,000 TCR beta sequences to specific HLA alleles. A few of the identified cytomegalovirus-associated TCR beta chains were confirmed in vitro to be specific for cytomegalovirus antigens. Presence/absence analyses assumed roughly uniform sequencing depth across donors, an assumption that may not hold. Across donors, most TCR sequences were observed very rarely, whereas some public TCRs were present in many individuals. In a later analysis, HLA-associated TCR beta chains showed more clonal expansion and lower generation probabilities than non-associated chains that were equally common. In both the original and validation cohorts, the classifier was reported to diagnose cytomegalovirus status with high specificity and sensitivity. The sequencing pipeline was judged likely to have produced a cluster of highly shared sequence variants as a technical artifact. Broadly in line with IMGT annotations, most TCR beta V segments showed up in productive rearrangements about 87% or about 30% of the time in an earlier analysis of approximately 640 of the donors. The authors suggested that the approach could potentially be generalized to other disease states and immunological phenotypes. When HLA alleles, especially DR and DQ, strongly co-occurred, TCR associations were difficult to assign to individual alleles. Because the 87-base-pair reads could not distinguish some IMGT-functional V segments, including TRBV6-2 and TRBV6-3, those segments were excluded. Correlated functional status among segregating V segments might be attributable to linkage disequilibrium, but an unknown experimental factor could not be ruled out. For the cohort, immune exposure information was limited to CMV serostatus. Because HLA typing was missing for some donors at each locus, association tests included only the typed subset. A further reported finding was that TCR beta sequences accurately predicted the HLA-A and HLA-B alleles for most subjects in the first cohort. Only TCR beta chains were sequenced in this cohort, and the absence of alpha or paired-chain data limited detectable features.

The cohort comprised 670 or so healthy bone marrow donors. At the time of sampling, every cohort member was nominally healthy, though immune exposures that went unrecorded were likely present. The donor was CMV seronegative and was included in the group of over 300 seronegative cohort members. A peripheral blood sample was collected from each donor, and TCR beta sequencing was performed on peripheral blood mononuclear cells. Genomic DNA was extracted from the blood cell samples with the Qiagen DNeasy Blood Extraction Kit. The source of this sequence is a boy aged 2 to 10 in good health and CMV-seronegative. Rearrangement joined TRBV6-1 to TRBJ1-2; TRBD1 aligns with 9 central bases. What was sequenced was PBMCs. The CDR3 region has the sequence CASSEAGQGGYGYTF. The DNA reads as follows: TGTGCCAGCAGTGAAGCGGGACAGGGCGGGTATGGCTACACCTTC.